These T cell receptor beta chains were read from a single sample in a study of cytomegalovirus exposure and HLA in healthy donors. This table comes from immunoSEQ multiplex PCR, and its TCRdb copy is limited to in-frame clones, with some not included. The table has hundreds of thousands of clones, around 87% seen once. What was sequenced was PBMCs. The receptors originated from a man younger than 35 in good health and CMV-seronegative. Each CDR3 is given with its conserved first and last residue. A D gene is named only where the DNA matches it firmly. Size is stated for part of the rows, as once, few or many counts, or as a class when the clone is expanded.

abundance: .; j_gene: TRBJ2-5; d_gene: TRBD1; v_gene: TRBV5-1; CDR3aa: CASSPGQTYQETQYF; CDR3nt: TGCGCCAGCAGCCCGGGACAGACCTACCAAGAGACCCAGTACTTC
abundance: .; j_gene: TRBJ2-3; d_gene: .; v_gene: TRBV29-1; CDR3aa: CSVDGGGGDTQYF; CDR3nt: TGCAGCGTTGACGGGGGAGGGGGAGATACGCAGTATTTT
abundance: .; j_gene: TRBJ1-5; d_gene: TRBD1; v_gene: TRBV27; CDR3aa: CASTPTGISNQPQHF; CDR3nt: TGTGCCAGCACCCCGACAGGGATTAGCAATCAGCCCCAGCATTTT
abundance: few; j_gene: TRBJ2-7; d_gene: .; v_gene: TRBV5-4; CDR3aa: CASSLTTTSYEQYF; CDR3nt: TGTGCCAGCAGCTTAACTACAACCTCCTACGAGCAGTACTTC
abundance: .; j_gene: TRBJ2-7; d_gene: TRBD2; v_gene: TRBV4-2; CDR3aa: CASSQLAGDEQYF; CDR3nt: TGTGCCAGCAGCCAACTAGCGGGAGACGAGCAGTACTTC
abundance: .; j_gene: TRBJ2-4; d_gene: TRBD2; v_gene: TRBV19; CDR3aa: CASSIKLAGFFKNIQYF; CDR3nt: TGTGCCAGTAGTATAAAACTAGCGGGTTTTTTCAAAAACATTCAGTACTTC
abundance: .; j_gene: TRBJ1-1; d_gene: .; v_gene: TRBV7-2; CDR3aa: CATNNPGNTEAFF; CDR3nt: TGTGCCACAAATAATCCGGGGAACACTGAAGCTTTCTTT
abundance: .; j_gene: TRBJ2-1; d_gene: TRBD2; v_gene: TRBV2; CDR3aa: CASSGGLAPNEQFF; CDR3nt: TGTGCCAGCAGTGGGGGACTAGCACCCAATGAGCAGTTCTTC
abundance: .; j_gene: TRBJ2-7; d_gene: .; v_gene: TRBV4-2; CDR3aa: CASSQDFASATYEQYF; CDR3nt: TGTGCCAGCAGCCAAGACTTTGCTAGTGCAACCTACGAGCAGTACTTC
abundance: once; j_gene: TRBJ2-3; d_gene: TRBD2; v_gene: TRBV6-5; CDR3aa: CASSAGLAEAYTQYF; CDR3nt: TGTGCCAGCAGTGCGGGACTAGCGGAAGCCTATACGCAGTATTTT
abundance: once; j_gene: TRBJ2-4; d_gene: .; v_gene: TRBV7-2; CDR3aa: CASSLNSPALEF; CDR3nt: TGTGCCAGCAGCTTAAATTCCCCAGCCTTGGAGTTC
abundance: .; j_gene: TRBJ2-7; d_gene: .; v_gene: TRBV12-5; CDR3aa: CASAGNDEQYF; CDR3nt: TGTGCTAGTGCAGGGAATGACGAGCAGTACTTC
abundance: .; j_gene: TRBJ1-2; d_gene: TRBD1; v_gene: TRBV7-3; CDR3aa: CASSRTGGADGYTF; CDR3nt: TGTGCCAGCAGCCGAACAGGGGGCGCGGATGGCTACACCTTC
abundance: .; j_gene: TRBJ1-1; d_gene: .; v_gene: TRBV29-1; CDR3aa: CSVEQGNTEAFF; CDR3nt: TGCAGCGTTGAACAGGGGAACACTGAAGCTTTCTTT
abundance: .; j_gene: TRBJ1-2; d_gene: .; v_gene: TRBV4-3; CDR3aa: CASSQVQQNYGYTF; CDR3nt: TGCGCCAGCAGCCAAGTCCAACAGAACTATGGCTACACCTTC
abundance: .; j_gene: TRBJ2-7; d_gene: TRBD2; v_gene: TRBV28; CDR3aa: CASSRLAETYEQYF; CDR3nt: TGTGCCAGCAGCCGACTAGCGGAAACCTACGAGCAGTACTTC
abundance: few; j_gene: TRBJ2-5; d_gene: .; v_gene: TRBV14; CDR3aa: CASSQDIGTLGVGTQYF; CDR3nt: TGTGCCAGCAGCCAAGATATTGGGACACTAGGCGTCGGGACCCAGTACTTC
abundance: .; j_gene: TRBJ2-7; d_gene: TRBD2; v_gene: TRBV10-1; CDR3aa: CASSESGSGYEQYF; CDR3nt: TGCGCCAGCAGTGAGTCTGGTAGCGGGTACGAGCAGTACTTC
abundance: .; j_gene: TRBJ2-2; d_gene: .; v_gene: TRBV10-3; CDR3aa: CAISEGLAVTGELFF; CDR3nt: TGTGCCATCAGTGAAGGGCTAGCAGTCACCGGGGAGCTGTTTTTT
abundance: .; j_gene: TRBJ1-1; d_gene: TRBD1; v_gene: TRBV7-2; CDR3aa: CASSNDRGRTEAFF; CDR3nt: TGTGCCAGCAGCAACGACAGGGGGCGGACTGAAGCTTTCTTT
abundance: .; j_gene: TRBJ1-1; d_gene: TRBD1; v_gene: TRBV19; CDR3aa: CASSISVWDRGPRSLKTEAFF; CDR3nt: TGTGCCAGTAGTATAAGTGTATGGGACAGGGGCCCCCGCTCCCTGAAGACCGAAGCTTTCTTT
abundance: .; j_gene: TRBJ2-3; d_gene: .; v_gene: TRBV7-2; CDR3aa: CASSSQGGGVDTQYF; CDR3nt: TGTGCCAGCAGCTCCCAAGGGGGGGGTGTGGATACGCAGTATTTT
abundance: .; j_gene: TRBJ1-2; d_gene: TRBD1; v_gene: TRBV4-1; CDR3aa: CASSPLGQGSNYGYTF; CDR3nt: TGCGCCAGCAGCCCCCTGGGACAGGGGTCTAACTATGGCTACACCTTC
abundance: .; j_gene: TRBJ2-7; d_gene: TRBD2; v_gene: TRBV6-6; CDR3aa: CASSTGTSASYEQYF; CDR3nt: TGTGCCAGCAGTACCGGGACTAGCGCTTCCTACGAGCAGTACTTC
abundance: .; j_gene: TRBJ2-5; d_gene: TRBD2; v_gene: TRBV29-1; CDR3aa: CSVESSGRETQYF; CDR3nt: TGCAGCGTTGAAAGTAGCGGGAGAGAGACCCAGTACTTC
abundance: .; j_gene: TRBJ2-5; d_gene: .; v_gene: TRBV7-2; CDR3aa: CASSLRRAGETQYF; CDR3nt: TGTGCCAGCAGCTTAAGGAGGGCAGGAGAGACCCAGTACTTC
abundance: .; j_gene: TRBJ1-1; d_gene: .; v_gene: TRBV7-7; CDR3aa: CASSLTTGTEAFF; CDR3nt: TGTGCCAGCAGCTTAACCACAGGCACTGAAGCTTTCTTT
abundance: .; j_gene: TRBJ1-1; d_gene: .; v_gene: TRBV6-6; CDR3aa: CASSYPGTRNTEAFF; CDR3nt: TGTGCCAGCAGTTACCCCGGGACACGTAACACTGAAGCTTTCTTT
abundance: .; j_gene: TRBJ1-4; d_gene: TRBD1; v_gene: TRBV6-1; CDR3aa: CASRTQGKNEKLFF; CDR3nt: TGTGCCAGCAGGACACAGGGGAAGAATGAAAAACTGTTTTTT
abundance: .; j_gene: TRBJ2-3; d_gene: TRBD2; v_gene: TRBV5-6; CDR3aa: CASSWLAGGTDTQYF; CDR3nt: TGTGCCAGCAGCTGGCTAGCGGGAGGCACAGATACGCAGTATTTT
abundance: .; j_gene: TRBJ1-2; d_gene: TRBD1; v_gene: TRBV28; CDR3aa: CASRKTGTGVAGYTF; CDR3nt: TGTGCCAGCAGAAAGACCGGGACAGGGGTAGCTGGCTACACCTTC
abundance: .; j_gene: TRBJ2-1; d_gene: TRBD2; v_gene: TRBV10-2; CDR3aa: CASYDAAGGYNEQFF; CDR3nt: TGCGCCAGCTACGACGCCGCGGGAGGCTACAATGAGCAGTTCTTC
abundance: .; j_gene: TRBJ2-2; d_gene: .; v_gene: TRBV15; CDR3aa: CATSGVEGELFF; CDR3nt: TGTGCCACCTCGGGGGTCGAGGGGGAGCTGTTTTTT
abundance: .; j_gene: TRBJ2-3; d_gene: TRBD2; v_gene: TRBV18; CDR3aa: CASSRAGGPTDTQYF; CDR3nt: TGTGCCAGCTCACGAGCGGGAGGGCCTACAGATACGCAGTATTTT
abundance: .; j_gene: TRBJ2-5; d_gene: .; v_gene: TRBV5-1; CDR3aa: CASSSRVPEETQYF; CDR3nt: TGCGCCAGCAGCTCTCGGGTCCCCGAAGAGACCCAGTACTTC
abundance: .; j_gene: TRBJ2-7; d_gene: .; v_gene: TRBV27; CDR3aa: CASSPLDSGSSYEQYF; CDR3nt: TGTGCCAGCAGTCCCCTTGATAGCGGAAGCTCCTACGAGCAGTACTTC
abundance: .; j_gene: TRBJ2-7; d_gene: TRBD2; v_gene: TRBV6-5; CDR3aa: CASSYSSGGYEQYF; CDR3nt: TGTGCCAGCAGTTACTCTAGCGGGGGGTACGAGCAGTACTTC
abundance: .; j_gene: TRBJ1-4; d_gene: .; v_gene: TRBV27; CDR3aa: CASSPLGTNEKLFF; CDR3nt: TGTGCCAGCAGTCCCCTTGGCACTAATGAAAAACTGTTTTTT
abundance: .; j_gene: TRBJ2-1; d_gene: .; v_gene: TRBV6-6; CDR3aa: CASSAASDYTNEQFF; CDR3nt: TGTGCCAGCAGCGCCGCATCGGACTACACCAATGAGCAGTTCTTC
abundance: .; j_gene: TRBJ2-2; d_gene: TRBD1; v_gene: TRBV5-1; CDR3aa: CASSLGQGVTGELFF; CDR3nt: TGCGCCAGCAGCTTGGGACAGGGGGTCACCGGGGAGCTGTTTTTT
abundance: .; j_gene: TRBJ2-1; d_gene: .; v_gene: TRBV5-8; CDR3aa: CASSLRYEQFF; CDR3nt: TGTGCCAGCAGCTTGCGTTATGAGCAGTTCTTC
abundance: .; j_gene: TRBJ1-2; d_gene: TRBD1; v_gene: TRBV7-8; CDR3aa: CASSLGRRGHDYGYTF; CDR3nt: TGTGCCAGCAGCTTAGGTCGTAGGGGGCATGACTATGGCTACACCTTC